Below, one T cell receptor beta chain is given with its context. The sample comes from a study of T cell responses to AZD1222 COVID-19 vaccine. The repertoire was sequenced with immunoSEQ multiplex PCR; TCRdb's copy has only in-frame clones and lacks some. This sample yields roughly 260,000 clones, of which 85% to 95% are seen a single time; around 0.58% belongs to the top ten. Trimming shortened V by 2 bases and J by 0 bases, and 11 bases separated the two germline ends. CDR3 length equals 15 residues. Per germline, CDR1 MNHNS and CDR2 SASEGT. V gene TRBV6-1 combines with J gene TRBJ2-7; D uncertain. This specimen consisted of peripheral blood, obtained on day 0 of AZD1222 vaccination. The source is an adult in good health. This CDR3 is CASSELGPDSYEQYF. The CDR3 DNA reads as TGTGCCAGCAGTGAACTAGGACCCGACTCCTACGAGCAGTACTTC.